This TCR beta chain was sequenced in a study of blood T cell repertoires in COVID-19. Overall study context: Collection of acute and convalescent COVID-19 samples took place in the United States, Italy and Spain.

V was pared by 4 bases and J by 7 bases, with 2 bases of the junction left unmatched. Germline V CDR1 and CDR2: SGHVS, FNYEAQ. The CDR3 is 14 residues long. Profiling relied on immunoSEQ multiplex PCR, and the TCRdb table lists in-frame clones only, not all of them. The table includes 100,000 or so clones, roughly 85% detected once. This clone was detected only a few times. This clonotype originated in a woman in her seventies with active or convalescent COVID-19. The specimen was peripheral blood. The chain joins TRBV7-6 to TRBJ1-6, with 9 bases identical to TRBD1. The CDR3: CASSSGTGNSPLHF. DNA for the CDR3: TGTGCCAGCAGCTCCGGGACAGGGAATTCACCCCTCCACTTT.